The present entry profiles one TCR beta chain with its context. Its antigen is still unknown. Germline V CDR1 and CDR2: LNHNV, YYDKDF (reference sequence). V was shortened by 0 bases and J by 2 bases, with 14 bases between the two germline ends. The length of the CDR3 is 17 residues. The entry originates in a study of T cell responses to AZD1222 COVID-19 vaccine. Study results and caveats: The donor cohort was predominantly white British with a female majority, and clonal diversity may have been underestimated.

The repertoire was sequenced with immunoSEQ multiplex PCR; TCRdb's copy has only in-frame clones and lacks some. The sample contains about 130,000 clones, 90% to 95% of which appear only once. This specimen was peripheral blood, taken on day 0 of AZD1222 vaccination. This sequence was found in an adult in good health. This chain connects TRBV15 to TRBJ1-3, with D possibly being TRBD1 (6 bases). The CDR3, as DNA: TGTGCCACCAGCAGAGATCTACAGGGTACTACTGGAAACACCATATATTTT. This codes for CATSRDLQGTTGNTIYF.